The clone carrying this T cell receptor (beta chain) was observed a few times. Within the library, unique molecular identifiers were attached to each individual cDNA molecule. TCRdb passed the RACE reads through MiXCR, listing each CDR3 protein once. This table holds approximately 370,000 distinct CDR3 sequences, 5% to 6.5% found once. CDR3 length: 13 residues. V was clipped by 3 bases and J by 4 bases, with 10 bases between them. Germline-derived CDR1 and CDR2 are SNHLY and FYNNEI. The sample comes from a study of human T cells and chemical hapten exposure. The time point is: pre-sensitization, week 0. Treatment noted: therapeutic diphenylcyclopropenone sensitization with weekly scalp DPC.

The sample in question was whole blood, obtained in connection with sensitization to the hapten diphenylcyclopropenone (DPC). The V and J genes are TRBV2 and TRBJ2-7; D is perhaps TRBD1 (5 bases). The source of this sequence is a woman between 18 and 29 years old with alopecia areata. Some clones in this sample may be carry-over from other donors' samples. CDR3 residues: CASSDDREYEQYF. The CDR3 DNA sequence: TGTGCCAGCAGTGACGACAGAGAGTACGAGCAGTACTTC.